This passage covers 28 T cell receptor beta chains from one sample sequenced in a study of T cell responses to AZD1222 COVID-19 vaccine. Using immunoSEQ multiplex PCR, the repertoire was profiled, and TCRdb retains in-frame clones only, with some absent. The repertoire holds 130,000 or so clones, with around 86% as singletons. Sequencing used peripheral blood, obtained 28 days after the second AZD1222 dose. Receptor source: an adult who received the AZD1222 COVID-19 vaccine.

This clone was seen only once. V and J are TRBV30 and TRBJ1-3; D gene unclear. The germline CDR1 and CDR2 sequences are GTSNPN and SVGIG (reference sequence). V lost 3 bases and J lost 2, with 14 bases in between. This CDR3 is built from 15 residues. CDR3 nucleotide sequence: TGTGCCTGGAGCCTGGTGGGAACAACTGGAAACACCATATATTTT. Protein sequence: CAWSLVGTTGNTIYF. Complete variable domain (other parts from reference TRBV30 and TRBJ1-3): SQTIHQWPATLVQPVGSPLSLECTVEGTSNPNLYWYRQAAGRGLQLLFYSVGIGQISSEVPQNLSASRPQDRQFILSSKKLLLSDSGFYLCAWSLVGTTGNTIYFGEGSWLTVV.

The rearrangement links TRBV10-3 to TRBJ1-2, with D hard to call. V gave up 6 bases and J gave up 3 bases, with 11 bases separating them. Per the germline V gene, CDR1 is ENHRY and CDR2 is SYGVKD. The CDR3 runs 13 residues. CDR3 residues: CAIRRVDDYGYTF. CDR3 sequence (DNA): TGTGCCATCAGGCGGGTGGACGACTATGGCTACACCTTC.

This chain joins TRBV20-1 and TRBJ2-3; 10 bases fit TRBD1. The CDR3 is 16 amino acids. V shed 3 bases and J 4 bases; nucleotides not matched to a gene: 10. The V gene's germline CDR1 is DFQATT and CDR2 SNEGSKA (reference sequence). CDR3 sequence: CSASGSGTGVPDTQYF. The CDR3 region has the DNA TGCAGTGCTAGTGGTTCCGGGACAGGGGTTCCAGATACGCAGTATTTT.

CDR3 sequence reads: CASRALAGRSDTQYF. CDR3 nucleotide sequence: TGTGCCAGCAGGGCGCTAGCGGGGCGCTCAGATACGCAGTATTTT. This sequence joins TRBV2 and TRBJ2-3, with 9 bases fitting TRBD2. Germline CDR1 and CDR2: SNHLY and FYNNEI. With 6 bases clipped from V and 4 bases from J, the junction kept 8 bases outside the gene matches. The CDR3 covers 15 residues.

The chain joins TRBV19 to TRBJ1-1, with 7 bases identical to TRBD1. In germline, CDR1 is LNHDA, CDR2 SQIVND (reference sequence). This CDR3 is 13 amino acids long. J was trimmed by 0 bases and V by 6 bases; bases with no gene match: 1. This CDR3 is CASRDRVNTEAFF. In DNA form, the CDR3 reads TGTGCCAGTAGAGACAGGGTGAACACTGAAGCTTTCTTT.

This chain joins TRBV28 and TRBJ1-2; 11 bases fit TRBD1. V was pared by 3 bases and J by 5 bases, with 8 bases of the junction left unmatched. The CDR3 loop spans 16 amino acids. Germline-derived CDR1 and CDR2 are MDHEN and SYDVKM. DNA of the CDR3: TGTGCCAGCAGTTTTCCGGACAGGGGGCGAAGATATGGCTACACCTTC. Amino acid sequence: CASSFPDRGRRYGYTF.

The chain has TRBV3-1 (or the pseudogene TRBV3-2) and TRBJ2-6; possible D gene TRBD2, 5 bases. The germline V gene encodes CDR1 LGHDT and CDR2 YNNKEL (reference sequence). This CDR3 is built from 19 residues. V was shortened by 0 bases and J by 4 bases, with 19 bases between the two germline ends. The CDR3 DNA reads as TGTGCCAGCAGCCAAGAAGGAGGCGTGGGTCTCTCCGGGGCCAACGTCCTGACTTTC. Protein: CASSQEGGVGLSGANVLTF.

The CDR3 DNA is TGTGCCAGCAGCTTAGAGGTTCACGGTAGCACAGATACGCAGTATTTT. Translation: CASSLEVHGSTDTQYF. This rearrangement joins TRBV11-2 to TRBJ2-3; D is ambiguous. Per the germline V gene, CDR1 is SGHAT and CDR2 is FQNNGV. This CDR3 is 16 amino acids long. V gave up 0 bases and J gave up 0 bases, with 10 bases separating them.

This clone was counted once. The chain recombines TRBV6-6 with TRBJ2-7; D is perhaps TRBD1 (5 bases). Germline CDR1 and CDR2: MNHNY and SVGAGI (reference sequence). Trimming removed 7 bases from V and 0 bases from J, with 13 bases in between. This CDR3 region has 14 residues. CDR3 sequence (DNA): TGTGCCAGCACCCAGGACACGAGCTCCTACGAGCAGTACTTC. It encodes CASTQDTSSYEQYF.

The V call is TRBV5-1, the J call TRBJ2-7; D might be TRBD1 (5 bases). V lost 2 bases and J 6 bases, leaving 12 bases between the germline ends. CDR1 is SGHRS and CDR2 is YFSETQ in the germline V gene. This CDR3 is built from 13 residues. DNA of the CDR3: TGCGCCAGCAGCTTCTCACAGGCGAGCGAGCAGTACTTC. This encodes CASSFSQASEQYF.

This clone was seen a handful of times. The chain employs TRBV19 and TRBJ2-3; D unclear. Trimming shortened V by 2 bases and J by 4 bases, and 10 bases separated the two germline ends. The CDR3 totals 14 residues. In germline, CDR1 is LNHDA, CDR2 SQIVND (reference sequence). CDR3 in DNA: TGTGCCAGTAGTATATGGAAAGGGTCAGATACGCAGTATTTT. Residues: CASSIWKGSDTQYF.

The J gene is TRBJ2-2, the V gene TRBV4-3; no firm D call. The V gene's germline CDR1 is LGHNA and CDR2 YSLEER. The CDR3 length is 13 residues. V was pared by 3 bases and J by 2 bases, with 4 bases between. CDR3 nucleotides: TGCGCCAGCAGCCAGGGCAACACCGGGGAGCTGTTTTTT. Residues: CASSQGNTGELFF.

This chain uses TRBV11-2 with TRBJ2-2, with no clear D. Germline CDR1 SGHAT, CDR2 FQNNGV. The CDR3 length is 15 residues. The V gene lost 6 bases and the J gene lost 2 bases, with 13 bases spanning the gap. CDR3 in amino acids: CASSRQNKNTGELFF. The CDR3, as DNA: TGTGCCAGCAGTCGCCAAAACAAAAACACCGGGGAGCTGTTTTTT.

The chain uses TRBV7-9 and TRBJ2-3; D perhaps matches TRBD2 (5 bases). Deletions cut 5 bases from V and 6 bases from J, with 18 bases between. The CDR3 extends over 15 amino acids. From germline, CDR1 is SEHNR and CDR2 FQNEAQ (reference sequence). The CDR3 sequence: CASSARGPGGDTQYF. The DNA for the CDR3 is TGTGCCAGCAGCGCACGAGGGCCAGGCGGGGATACGCAGTATTTT.

The rearrangement links TRBV5-6 to TRBJ1-1; D possibly corresponds to TRBD1 (6 bases). Germline lookup yields CDR1 SGHDT and CDR2 YYEEEE. This CDR3 is built from 14 residues. The V end lost 2 bases, the J end lost 2 bases, and 10 bases lay between the germline ends. The CDR3 is CASSFGQINTEAFF. In DNA, the CDR3 is TGTGCCAGCAGCTTCGGACAGATCAACACTGAAGCTTTCTTT. The full variable domain, with the rest looked up from reference TRBV5-6 and TRBJ1-1, is DAGVTQSPTHLIKTRGQQVTLRCSPKSGHDTVSWYQQALGQGPQFIFQYYEEEERQRGNFPDRFSGHQFPNYSSELNVNALLLGDSALYLCASSFGQINTEAFFGQGTRLTVV.

V gene TRBV9 combines with J gene TRBJ2-3; 10 bases are a match to TRBD2. This CDR3 region has 16 residues. From germline, CDR1 is SGDLS and CDR2 YYNGEE. With V trimmed by 0 bases and J by 0 bases, 1 base remained unmatched. CDR3 in amino acids: CASSVGSGGSTDTQYF. The CDR3 DNA reads TGTGCCAGCAGCGTAGGTAGCGGGGGGAGCACAGATACGCAGTATTTT.

The J gene is TRBJ1-2, the V gene TRBV4-3; 10 positions agree with TRBD1. CDR1 and CDR2 from the germline V gene are LGHNA and YSLEER. The CDR3 loop spans 15 amino acids. The junction had 4 bases not matched to a gene; V was cut back by 4 bases and J by 2 bases. The CDR3, as DNA: TGCGCCAGCAGCCGCTCGGGACAGGGGAACTATGGCTACACCTTC. Its translation is CASSRSGQGNYGYTF.

The chain is built from TRBV6-6 and TRBJ2-7, with D possibly TRBD2 on 5 matching bases. CDR1 and CDR2 (germline): MNHNY, SVGAGI (reference sequence). CDR3 size: 14 residues. V lost 0 bases to trimming and J lost 4 bases, with 10 bases between them. CDR3 in DNA: TGTGCCAGCAGTTACTCTGCAGAGGGATACGAGCAGTACTTC. It is translated as CASSYSAEGYEQYF.

The chain joins TRBV11-3 to TRBJ2-2; TRBD1 or TRBD2 may be the D gene (6 bases each). The CDR3 length is 19 residues. The germline CDR1 and CDR2 sequences are SGHNT and YENEEA. Trimming removed 1 base at V and 0 bases at J, with 18 bases between. Written as DNA, the CDR3 is TGTGCCAGCAGCTTAGCCCGAGGGGGGACGTTCGCGAACACCGGGGAGCTGTTTTTT. This translates into CASSLARGGTFANTGELFF.

This chain joins TRBV5-6 and TRBJ1-5; D gene uncertain. The V and J ends lost 4 bases and 3 bases respectively, with 5 bases between them. Germline assignment: CDR1 SGHDT and CDR2 YYEEEE. This CDR3 spans 12 amino acids. In nucleotides, the CDR3 is TGTGCCAGCAGCGCCTACAATCAGCCCCAGCATTTT. It codes for CASSAYNQPQHF.

The CDR3 DNA reads TGTGCCAGCAGCGGACAGGGGGTAAGCAATCAGCCCCAGCATTTT. Its translation: CASSGQGVSNQPQHF. The chain couples TRBV2 to TRBJ1-5; 10 positions agree with TRBD1. The CDR3 is made up of 15 amino acids. Germline lookup yields CDR1 SNHLY and CDR2 FYNNEI. The V segment lost 6 bases and the J segment 1 base; nucleotides outside the gene matches: 3. The full variable domain, completed using reference TRBV2 and TRBJ1-5, is EPEVTQTPSHQVTQMGQEVILRCVPISNHLYFYWYRQILGQKVEFLVSFYNNEISEKSEIFDDQFSVERPDGSNFTLKIRSTKLEDSAMYFCASSGQGVSNQPQHFGDGTRLSIL.

The gene calls are TRBV3-1 (or the pseudogene TRBV3-2) and TRBJ2-5, with 8 nucleotides matching TRBD1. Germline lookup yields CDR1 LGHDT and CDR2 YNNKEL (reference sequence). This CDR3 is built from 14 residues. The J segment lost 5 bases and the V segment lost 4 bases, leaving 6 bases of the junction unmatched. The CDR3 nucleotides read TGTGCCAGCAGCCCGGACAGGGTTAGGGAGACCCAGTACTTC. Its protein is CASSPDRVRETQYF.

The chain recombines TRBV7-9 with TRBJ2-3; D unclear. Deletions cut 3 bases from V and 2 bases from J, with 3 bases between. The CDR3 runs 12 residues. In germline, CDR1 is SEHNR, CDR2 FQNEAQ (reference sequence). CDR3 sequence reads: CASSFYTDTQYF. Written as DNA, the CDR3 is TGTGCCAGCAGCTTCTACACAGATACGCAGTATTTT.

The chain links TRBV5-4 to TRBJ1-5; the D is unclear. V lost 0 bases and J 6 bases, leaving 7 bases between the germline ends. From germline, CDR1 is SGHNT and CDR2 YYREEE (reference sequence). The CDR3 contains 13 residues. CDR3 coding DNA: TGTGCCAGCAGCTTGGGGGTCCTTCAGCCCCAGCATTTT. It encodes CASSLGVLQPQHF. Filled out from reference TRBV5-4 and TRBJ1-5, the complete variable domain reads ETGVTQSPTHLIKTRGQQVTLRCSSQSGHNTVSWYQQALGQGPQFIFQYYREEENGRGNFPPRFSGLQFPNYSSELNVNALELDDSALYLCASSLGVLQPQHFGDGTRLSIL.

V gene TRBV11-3 combines with J gene TRBJ2-1; a weak D match, TRBD2 (6 bases). Trimming shortened V by 5 bases and J by 7 bases, and 21 bases separated the two germline ends. Germline-derived CDR1 and CDR2 are SGHNT and YENEEA. The CDR3 covers 16 residues. CDR3 coding DNA: TGTGCCAGCAGCATACGGACTACCGAGAGGTATAATGAGCAGTTCTTC. This encodes CASSIRTTERYNEQFF. Variable domain in full (rest from reference TRBV11-3 and TRBJ2-1): EAGVVQSPRYKIIEKKQPVAFWCNPISGHNTLYWYLQNLGQGPELLIRYENEEAVDDSQLPKDRFSAERLKGVDSTLKIQPAELGDSAVYLCASSIRTTERYNEQFFGPGTRLTVL.

The chain carries TRBV14 and TRBJ2-2; a possible D gene is TRBD1 (6 bases). This CDR3 comprises 16 residues. Trimming shortened V by 6 bases and J by 3 bases, and 17 bases separated the two germline ends. CDR1 and CDR2 from the germline V gene are SGHDN and FVKESK. CDR3 nucleotides: TGTGCCAGCAGACCCAGGGGTACAGAATACACCGGGGAGCTGTTTTTT. This translates into CASRPRGTEYTGELFF.

CDR3 sequence: CASGGGTHNEKLFF. For the CDR3, the DNA is TGTGCTAGTGGAGGGGGGACACATAATGAAAAACTGTTTTTT. The rearrangement joins TRBV12-5 to TRBJ1-4; D possibly corresponds to TRBD1 (6 bases). This CDR3 spans 14 amino acids. Per germline, CDR1 LGHNT and CDR2 FRNRAP. Trimming cost V 6 bases and J 4 bases, with 12 bases left between them.

This clone was counted once. The CDR3 sequence: CASSGDRAGNQPQHF. DNA for the CDR3: TGTGCCAGCAGTGGGGACAGGGCAGGCAATCAGCCCCAGCATTTT. This chain joins TRBV2 and TRBJ1-5, with 9 bases fitting TRBD1. CDR3 size: 15 residues. CDR1 is SNHLY and CDR2 is FYNNEI in the germline V gene. With V trimmed by 4 bases and J by 2 bases, 3 bases remained unmatched. Based on the CDR3 plus reference TRBV2 and TRBJ1-5, the full variable domain is EPEVTQTPSHQVTQMGQEVILRCVPISNHLYFYWYRQILGQKVEFLVSFYNNEISEKSEIFDDQFSVERPDGSNFTLKIRSTKLEDSAMYFCASSGDRAGNQPQHFGDGTRLSIL.